This TCR beta chain was documented in a study of T cells in Graves' hyperthyroidism and ophthalmopathy. Overall study context: It was at initial diagnosis, before any treatment, that peripheral blood was collected.

Amplification yielded TCR beta CDR3 regions, with RNA transcripts as the source. First-round RT-PCR of the TCR CDR3 relied on the HTBI primer set. MiXCR was run by TCRdb on the multiplex PCR reads, yielding one entry per CDR3 protein. The table records 350,000 to 400,000 distinct CDR3 sequences, 14% to 15% of them present only once. Germline assignment: CDR1 DFQATT and CDR2 SNEGSKA (reference sequence). Trimming at V came to 0 bases and at J to 1 base, leaving 8 bases not matched to a gene. The CDR3 spans 17 residues. The material sequenced was blood. The chain has TRBV20-1 and TRBJ2-4; 8 bases are shared with TRBD2. This TCR came from a woman in her twenties or thirties with Graves' hyperthyroidism. CDR3 residues: CSARDHGGGRAKNIQYF. The CDR3 nucleotides are TGCAGTGCTAGAGATCACGGGGGGGGCAGGGCCAAAAACATTCAGTACTTC.